Shown below are 27 T cell receptor beta chains from a single sample sequenced in a study of lymphopenia after photon versus proton radiotherapy. TCRdb's copy holds only in-frame clones and misses some; the assay was immunoSEQ multiplex PCR. The table lists roughly 150,000 clones, around 85% of them singletons. The source material was peripheral blood, sampled from a patient treated with photon-based radiotherapy. These receptors all stem from a man aged 45 to 65 with gastric cancer.

The chain links TRBV28 to TRBJ2-7; either TRBD1 or TRBD2 may supply D (6 bases each). Germline CDR1 MDHEN, CDR2 SYDVKM. The V gene lost 5 bases and the J gene lost 2 bases, with 13 bases spanning the gap. The CDR3 spans 14 residues. For the CDR3, the DNA is TGTGCCAGCAGTACAGGGAGGACCGCCTACGAGCAGTACTTC. Amino acid sequence: CASSTGRTAYEQYF.

This clone was detected only once. This rearrangement joins TRBV11-2 to TRBJ2-7; weak D call: TRBD2 (6 bases). V gave up 4 bases and J gave up 3 bases, with 13 bases separating them. Germline lookup yields CDR1 SGHAT and CDR2 FQNNGV. The CDR3 is 14 amino acids. CDR3 sequence: CASSSGTGNYEQYF. The CDR3, as DNA: TGTGCCAGCAGCTCCGGGACTGGAAACTACGAGCAGTACTTC.

The chain is built from TRBV4-1 and TRBJ2-7; D call uncertain. With 0 bases removed from V and 5 bases from J, the gap between germline ends came to 14 bases. CDR1 is MGHRA and CDR2 is YSYEKL in the germline V gene. The CDR3 totals 15 residues. The CDR3 spells CASSQDKTVGHEQYF. The DNA for the CDR3 is TGCGCCAGCAGCCAAGATAAAACCGTAGGCCACGAGCAGTACTTC.

This clone was seen more than once but under ten times. The J gene is TRBJ2-1, the V gene TRBV29-1; 10 nucleotides line up with TRBD2. J was trimmed by 13 bases and V by 7 bases; bases with no gene match: 13. Germline CDR1 reads SQVTM; CDR2 reads ANQGSEA. The CDR3 is 13 residues long. CDR3 nucleotides: TGCAGCGCCCTACCCCTAGCGGGAGAGGGCCAGTTCTTC. Protein product: CSALPLAGEGQFF.

This clone was detected only a few times. V usage is TRBV19 and J usage is TRBJ1-5, with D unclear. Germline CDR1 LNHDA, CDR2 SQIVND (reference sequence). The V end lost 3 bases, the J end lost 3 bases, and 6 bases lay between the germline ends. The CDR3 is made up of 13 amino acids. CDR3 nucleotide sequence: TGTGCCAGTAGTATCAGTTTCAATCAGCCCCAGCATTTT. This translates into CASSISFNQPQHF.

The chain has TRBV9 and TRBJ1-1; no clear D gene. The CDR3 covers 15 residues. Trimming pared 0 bases from V and 0 bases from J, leaving 9 bases between. Germline V gene data show CDR1 as SGDLS and CDR2 as YYNGEE. CDR3 sequence (DNA): TGTGCCAGCAGCGTAGCTTATGGTATGAACACTGAAGCTTTCTTT. Translating gives CASSVAYGMNTEAFF.

CDR3 residues: CASRRGHTNEKLFF. For the CDR3, the DNA is TGTGCCAGCAGGAGGGGACATACTAATGAAAAACTGTTTTTT. V gene TRBV28 combines with J gene TRBJ1-4; tentatively, D is TRBD1 (6 bases). This CDR3 is built from 14 residues. V lost 6 bases, J lost 2 bases, and 10 bases lay in between. The germline gives CDR1 MDHEN, CDR2 SYDVKM.

V gene TRBV15 combines with J gene TRBJ2-2, with TRBD1 matching 9 bases. The V gene end was trimmed by 2 bases and the J gene end by 2 bases; junction bases not matched to a gene: 6. Germline lookup yields CDR1 LNHNV and CDR2 YYDKDF (reference sequence). The CDR3 is 17 residues long. The CDR3 loop reads CATSRPPGQGNTGELFF. The CDR3 region has the DNA TGTGCCACCAGCAGACCGCCGGGACAGGGTAACACCGGGGAGCTGTTTTTT. Variable domain in full (rest from reference TRBV15 and TRBJ2-2): DAMVIQNPRYQVTQFGKPVTLSCSQTLNHNVMYWYQQKSSQAPKLLFHYYDKDFNNEADTPDNFQSRRPNTSFCFLDIRSPGLGDTAMYLCATSRPPGQGNTGELFFGEGSRLTVL.

The chain carries TRBV15 and TRBJ1-5, with 10 bases identical to TRBD1. Germline V gene lookup returns CDR1 LNHNV and CDR2 YYDKDF (reference sequence). J gave up 6 bases and V 5 bases, and 7 bases lay outside the gene matches. The CDR3 has 15 amino acids. The CDR3 here is CATSGPTGGSQPQHF. CDR3 DNA: TGTGCCACCAGCGGACCGACAGGGGGCAGTCAGCCCCAGCATTTT.

The chain carries TRBV4-1 and TRBJ1-1; D is unresolved. The V gene's germline CDR1 is MGHRA and CDR2 YSYEKL. The CDR3 runs to 16 residues. The ends were cut back, 1 base at V and 1 base at J, with 13 bases in the middle. CDR3 sequence reads: CASSQVGGVGNTEAFF. Here the CDR3 DNA reads TGCGCCAGCAGCCAAGTAGGAGGAGTTGGGAACACTGAAGCTTTCTTT.

The chain carries TRBV5-8 and TRBJ1-2; no clear D gene. The CDR3 covers 14 residues. V lost 0 bases and J 2 bases, leaving 8 bases between the germline ends. Germline lookup yields CDR1 SGHTS and CDR2 YDEGEE. CDR3 bases: TGTGCCAGCAGCTTGGTCGCCGGAAACTATGGCTACACCTTC. Protein product: CASSLVAGNYGYTF.

Here the CDR3 reads CASSLEGGAKNIQYF. CDR3 DNA sequence: TGCGCCAGCAGCTTGGAGGGCGGCGCCAAAAACATTCAGTACTTC. V usage is TRBV5-1 and J usage is TRBJ2-4, with D uncertain. V dropped 0 bases and J dropped 1 base, with 8 bases sitting between them. In germline, CDR1 is SGHRS, CDR2 YFSETQ. The CDR3 runs 15 residues. Filled out from reference TRBV5-1 and TRBJ2-4, the complete variable domain reads KAGVTQTPRYLIKTRGQQVTLSCSPISGHRSVSWYQQTPGQGLQFLFEYFSETQRNKGNFPGRFSGRQFSNSRSEMNVSTLELGDSALYLCASSLEGGAKNIQYFGAGTRLSVL.

The rearrangement links TRBV6-4 to TRBJ2-3; 8 positions agree with TRBD2. The V gene end was trimmed by 6 bases and the J gene end by 3 bases; junction bases not matched to a gene: 8. The CDR3 extends over 15 amino acids. CDR1 and CDR2 (germline): MRHNA, SNTAGT. The CDR3 loop is CASRRAGVLTDTQYF. CDR3 nucleotides: TGTGCCAGCAGAAGAGCGGGAGTTCTGACAGATACGCAGTATTTT.

The V and J genes are TRBV9 and TRBJ2-7; no reliable D call. The V end lost 4 bases, the J end lost 2 bases, and 10 bases lay between the germline ends. CDR1 and CDR2 from the germline V gene are SGDLS and YYNGEE. The length of the CDR3 is 13 residues. This CDR3 is CASSPMGAYEQYF. The DNA of the CDR3 is TGTGCCAGCAGCCCCATGGGCGCCTACGAGCAGTACTTC.

This chain connects TRBV6-4 to TRBJ2-1; no definite D call. The CDR3 has 14 amino acids. V dropped 5 bases and J dropped 4 bases, with 12 bases sitting between them. Germline V gene sequence: CDR1 MRHNA, CDR2 SNTAGT. The CDR3 DNA follows: TGTGCCAGCAGTCAGGAAGGCGCTTACAATGAGCAGTTCTTC. This sequence encodes CASSQEGAYNEQFF.

The rearrangement joins TRBV2 to TRBJ1-2, with D possibly TRBD1 on 6 matching bases. The length of the CDR3 is 13 residues. Per the germline V gene, CDR1 is SNHLY and CDR2 is FYNNEI. V lost 4 bases, J lost 0 bases, and 6 bases lay in between. The chain's CDR3 is CASSGQANYGYTF. CDR3 bases: TGTGCCAGCAGTGGACAGGCTAACTATGGCTACACCTTC.

The V call is TRBV2, the J call TRBJ2-7, with D possibly matching TRBD1 (6 bases). Germline V lookup: CDR1 SNHLY, CDR2 FYNNEI. Trimming removed 7 bases from V and 6 bases from J, with 19 bases in between. The CDR3 spans 14 residues. The CDR3 DNA reads as TGTGCCAGCACCACCCTTGGGGGCACGCGCGAGCAGTACTTC. Amino acid sequence: CASTTLGGTREQYF.

This chain joins TRBV11-3 and TRBJ2-1; D possibly corresponds to TRBD2 (6 bases). Germline CDR1 and CDR2: SGHNT and YENEEA. There are 17 residues in the CDR3. V dropped 5 bases and J dropped 8 bases, with 25 bases sitting between them. CDR3 in amino acids: CASSISRWGEHLDEQFF. CDR3 bases: TGTGCCAGCAGCATTAGCCGGTGGGGGGAGCACTTAGATGAGCAGTTCTTC.

V usage is TRBV29-1 and J usage is TRBJ1-1; no definite D call. Trimming removed 6 bases at V and 0 bases at J, with 20 bases between. CDR1 and CDR2 from the germline V gene are SQVTM and ANQGSEA. This CDR3 has 16 residues. The chain's CDR3 is CSVDLRGITMNTEAFF. DNA for the CDR3: TGCAGCGTCGACCTCAGAGGGATTACGATGAACACTGAAGCTTTCTTT.

This clone was recorded only once. The chain carries TRBV5-1 and TRBJ2-4; D may be TRBD1 or TRBD2 (5 bases each). The CDR3 loop spans 13 amino acids. V lost 4 bases, J lost 8 bases, and 13 bases lay in between. Germline CDR1 reads SGHRS; CDR2 reads YFSETQ. The CDR3 protein is CASSGDLGDIQYF. Written as DNA, the CDR3 is TGCGCCAGCAGCGGGGACCTGGGTGACATTCAGTACTTC. The variable domain in full, with the rest retrieved from reference TRBV5-1 and TRBJ2-4, is KAGVTQTPRYLIKTRGQQVTLSCSPISGHRSVSWYQQTPGQGLQFLFEYFSETQRNKGNFPGRFSGRQFSNSRSEMNVSTLELGDSALYLCASSGDLGDIQYFGAGTRLSVL.

The chain combines TRBV28 with TRBJ1-2, with TRBD1 as a possible D gene (6 bases). Trimming cost V 9 bases and J 7 bases, with 18 bases left between them. CDR1 and CDR2 from the germline V gene are MDHEN and SYDVKM. The CDR3 has 13 residues. The chain's CDR3 is CASRGGGDSGYTF. For the CDR3, the DNA is TGTGCCAGTAGGGGAGGGGGAGATTCTGGCTACACCTTC.

The chain employs TRBV19 and TRBJ1-1; D gene uncertain. The V end was cut by 3 bases, the J end by 6 bases, with 14 bases between. The length of the CDR3 is 14 residues. Germline CDR1 LNHDA, CDR2 SQIVND (reference sequence). The CDR3 is CASSMQGFDAEAFF. CDR3 coding DNA: TGTGCCAGTAGTATGCAAGGGTTTGACGCTGAAGCTTTCTTT.

The chain employs TRBV7-9 and TRBJ1-1; D not resolved. CDR3 length: 14 amino acids. In germline, CDR1 is SEHNR, CDR2 FQNEAQ (reference sequence). V dropped 5 bases and J dropped 0 bases, with 10 bases sitting between them. In nucleotides, the CDR3 is TGTGCCAGCAGCCCTGACAACTTGAACACTGAAGCTTTCTTT. Amino acids: CASSPDNLNTEAFF.

The chain links TRBV5-1 to TRBJ2-1; D unclear. Germline V lookup: CDR1 SGHRS, CDR2 YFSETQ. The CDR3 extends over 12 amino acids. V lost 0 bases and J lost 8, with 6 bases in between. CDR3 residues: CASSLVAYEQFF. DNA for the CDR3: TGCGCCAGCAGCTTGGTTGCGTATGAGCAGTTCTTC.

Notes on this clone: Other DNA sequences in the same sample also yield this CDR3. The V call is TRBV18, the J call TRBJ2-5; D is uncertain. The germline V gene has CDR1 KGHSH and CDR2 LQKENI. This CDR3 has 12 amino acids. V shed 2 bases and J shed 2 bases, with 3 bases lying between them. The chain's CDR3 is CASSPDQETQYF. As DNA, the CDR3 is TGTGCCAGCTCACCAGATCAAGAGACCCAGTACTTC.

The V call is TRBV15, the J call TRBJ2-7; D is possibly TRBD2 (5 bases). Trimming pared 0 bases from V and 2 bases from J, leaving 17 bases between. The germline CDR1 and CDR2 sequences are LNHNV and YYDKDF (reference sequence). The length of the CDR3 is 17 residues. The CDR3: CATSRDLASRIPYEQYF. The DNA of the CDR3 is TGTGCCACCAGCAGAGATTTGGCTAGCAGGATTCCCTACGAGCAGTACTTC.

The chain carries TRBV18 and TRBJ2-5; tentatively, D is TRBD1 or TRBD2 (5 bases each). The length of the CDR3 is 13 residues. The V end was cut by 4 bases, the J end by 5 bases, with 11 bases between. Germline CDR1 KGHSH, CDR2 LQKENI. The CDR3 nucleotides read TGTGCCAGCTCACTTCAGGGACGGGAGACCCAGTACTTC. Its translation is CASSLQGRETQYF.